A selection of T cell receptor beta chains follows, all from one sample in a study of naive and memory T cell subsets. Using its own MiXCR run on the UMI-ligation and nested PCR reads, TCRdb lists one record per CDR3 protein. The sample holds 130,000 to 150,000 distinct CDR3 sequences, 15% to 20% seen once. The sequencing sample was made of naive CD4+ T cells from blood. The receptors were sampled from a human donor in good health. Both conserved end residues are part of each CDR3. Each record gives: clone size, J gene, V gene, CDR3 protein. Size tells how often a clone was seen (once, few, many) or the class of an expanded clone, and some rows leave it out.

clone size: many
J gene: TRBJ2-1
V gene: TRBV12-3/TRBV12-4
CDR3 protein: CASSLQTPPYNEQFF

clone size: few
J gene: TRBJ2-4
V gene: TRBV24-1
CDR3 protein: CATSDRAGSAKNIQYF

clone size: .
J gene: TRBJ1-5
V gene: TRBV27
CDR3 protein: CATKRTDSNQPQHF

clone size: few
J gene: TRBJ2-1
V gene: TRBV24-1
CDR3 protein: CATGSTSAGGVLRSYNEQFF

clone size: few
J gene: TRBJ2-7
V gene: TRBV29-1
CDR3 protein: CSVETPETYEQYF

clone size: few
J gene: TRBJ2-2
V gene: TRBV10-1
CDR3 protein: CASSPTSGSVPGELFF

clone size: few
J gene: TRBJ1-1
V gene: TRBV28
CDR3 protein: CASSDLDRGTEAFF

clone size: .
J gene: TRBJ2-7
V gene: TRBV28
CDR3 protein: CASSLSSGITYEQYF

clone size: .
J gene: TRBJ2-1
V gene: TRBV29-1
CDR3 protein: CSVEPLTGADEQFF

clone size: .
J gene: TRBJ2-7
V gene: TRBV12-3/TRBV12-4
CDR3 protein: CASSLQESLGEQYF

clone size: .
J gene: TRBJ1-2
V gene: TRBV7-2
CDR3 protein: CASSLGEANYGYTF

clone size: few
J gene: TRBJ1-2
V gene: TRBV4-1
CDR3 protein: CASSQGRQEGYTF

clone size: .
J gene: TRBJ1-6
V gene: TRBV3-1
CDR3 protein: CASSPRGGGESSPLHF

clone size: .
J gene: TRBJ1-5
V gene: TRBV28
CDR3 protein: CASSSAGWDQPQHF

clone size: few
J gene: TRBJ2-1
V gene: TRBV10-3
CDR3 protein: CAISASGDYDEQFF

clone size: few
J gene: TRBJ2-1
V gene: TRBV6-2/TRBV6-3
CDR3 protein: CASSTGRALRRDGPNEQFF

clone size: .
J gene: TRBJ2-2
V gene: TRBV11-2
CDR3 protein: CASSLWGPLSGELFF

clone size: few
J gene: TRBJ2-3
V gene: TRBV2
CDR3 protein: CASSEGPGGPPTTDTQYF

clone size: .
J gene: TRBJ1-2
V gene: TRBV6-1
CDR3 protein: CASSRDSFNYGYTF

clone size: .
J gene: TRBJ1-1
V gene: TRBV12-3/TRBV12-4
CDR3 protein: CASSLAGGANTEAFF

clone size: many
J gene: TRBJ2-1
V gene: TRBV3-1
CDR3 protein: CASSQDPAYNEQFF

clone size: .
J gene: TRBJ2-7
V gene: TRBV7-6
CDR3 protein: CASSLAPTSGLTNEQYF

clone size: few
J gene: TRBJ2-3
V gene: TRBV11-2
CDR3 protein: CASSSRGTSTDTQYF

clone size: few
J gene: TRBJ2-5
V gene: TRBV18
CDR3 protein: CASSPPASRETQYF

clone size: .
J gene: TRBJ2-7
V gene: TRBV29-1
CDR3 protein: CSPGGQGENGQYF

clone size: .
J gene: TRBJ1-1
V gene: TRBV2
CDR3 protein: CASNRVKDTEAFF

clone size: many
J gene: TRBJ2-4
V gene: TRBV7-6
CDR3 protein: CASSAGTVNIQYF

clone size: few
J gene: TRBJ2-1
V gene: TRBV4-1
CDR3 protein: CASSADRAGGYNEQFF

clone size: .
J gene: TRBJ2-3
V gene: TRBV5-1
CDR3 protein: CASSSTGTTSTDTQYF

clone size: .
J gene: TRBJ1-1
V gene: TRBV30
CDR3 protein: CAWSGQGSTEAFF

clone size: few
J gene: TRBJ1-1
V gene: TRBV4-3
CDR3 protein: CASSQTSGQTNTEAFF

clone size: few
J gene: TRBJ2-2
V gene: TRBV20-1
CDR3 protein: CSARDVTASAANTGELFF